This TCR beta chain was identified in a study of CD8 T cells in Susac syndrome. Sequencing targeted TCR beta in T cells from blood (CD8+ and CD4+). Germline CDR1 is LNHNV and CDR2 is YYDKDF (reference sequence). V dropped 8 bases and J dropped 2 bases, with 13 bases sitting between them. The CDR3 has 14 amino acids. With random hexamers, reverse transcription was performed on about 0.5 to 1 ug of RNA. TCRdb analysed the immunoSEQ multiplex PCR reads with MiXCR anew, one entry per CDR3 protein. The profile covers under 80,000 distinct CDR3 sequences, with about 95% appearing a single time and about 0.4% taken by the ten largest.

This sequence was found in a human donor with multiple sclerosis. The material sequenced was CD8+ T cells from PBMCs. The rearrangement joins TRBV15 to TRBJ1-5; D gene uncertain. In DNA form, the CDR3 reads TGTGCCACCCAGAGTGGGGTAGGCAATCAGCCCCAGCATTTT. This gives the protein CATQSGVGNQPQHF.